These T cell receptor beta chains were read from a single sample in a study of control samples from healthy donors and cancer patients. Sequencing was performed with immunoSEQ multiplex PCR; in TCRdb, only in-frame clones are kept and a portion is missing. The table includes about 180,000 clones, approximately 90% detected once. Input material: blood. These receptors were obtained from a young man in good health. Both conserved end residues are part of each CDR3. Fields, in order: clone size, D gene, V gene, J gene, CDR3 DNA, CDR3 protein. The D gene is left open where the match is weak. Clone size is given for some rows only: seen once, a few or many times, or a class if the clone is expanded.

-	-	TRBV6-5	TRBJ1-5	TGTGCCAGCAGGCGGGACGGCGGTCAGCCCCAGCATTTT	CASRRDGGQPQHF
few	-	TRBV4-1	TRBJ2-7	TGCGCCAGCAGCCAGGCCCTAGCATTCTCCTACGAGCAGTACTTC	CASSQALAFSYEQYF
-	TRBD1	TRBV10-3	TRBJ1-1	TGTGCCACCCACCCTCGACAGGGCTGGGATTCCACTGAAGCTTTCTTT	CATHPRQGWDSTEAFF
-	-	TRBV7-8	TRBJ1-5	TGTGCCAGCAGCTTAGGCTCAGGGCAGGGCTACCAGCCCCAGCATTTT	CASSLGSGQGYQPQHF
-	TRBD1	TRBV10-3	TRBJ2-1	TGTGCCATCAGTGAGCCCCGGGACAGGAACAATGAGCAGTTCTTC	CAISEPRDRNNEQFF
-	-	TRBV6-2/TRBV6-3	TRBJ2-2	TGTGCCAGCAGTTACTCGAGTCAGGGAAGGACCGGGGAGCTGTTTTTT	CASSYSSQGRTGELFF
once	TRBD2	TRBV29-1	TRBJ2-5	TGCAGCACATCCGGGACTAGCCGATCCCAAGGGACCCAGTACTTC	CSTSGTSRSQGTQYF
-	-	TRBV4-2	TRBJ2-1	TGTGCCAGCAGCCAGAGGTTGGCCAATGAGCAGTTCTTC	CASSQRLANEQFF
-	-	TRBV7-3	TRBJ2-1	TGTGCCAGCAGCTTAGTTAGTCGGGAACCCTACAATGAGCAGTTCTTC	CASSLVSREPYNEQFF
-	-	TRBV13	TRBJ1-2	TGTGCCAGCAGCTCTAGCGGGGGGCGTTATTATGGCTACACCTTC	CASSSSGGRYYGYTF
-	-	TRBV29-1	TRBJ2-6	TGCAGCGCGGGGGGCTTTGGGGCCAACGTCCTGACTTTC	CSAGGFGANVLTF
-	-	TRBV6-5	TRBJ1-2	TGTGCCAGCAGGGCACAGACGTATGGCTACACCTTC	CASRAQTYGYTF
-	TRBD2	TRBV5-1	TRBJ2-2	TGCGCCAGCAGCTTGGAGGGGACTAGCTGGGTCGGGGAGCTGTTTTTT	CASSLEGTSWVGELFF
-	TRBD2	TRBV6-2/TRBV6-3	TRBJ2-5	TGTGCCAGCAGCCGACTAGCGCGTCAAGAGACCCAGTACTTC	CASSRLARQETQYF
-	-	TRBV28	TRBJ1-5	TGTGCCAGCAGGATGGGGGGGGCGGATCAGCCCCAGCATTTT	CASRMGGADQPQHF
-	TRBD1	TRBV9	TRBJ2-1	TGTGCCAGCAGCGTCGGGACAGGGCACAATGAGCAGTTCTTC	CASSVGTGHNEQFF
-	-	TRBV4-3	TRBJ1-4	TGCGCCAGCAGCCAAGAAACAAAGGAAAAACTGTTTTTT	CASSQETKEKLFF
-	-	TRBV21-1	TRBJ2-1	-	CASSQGTVYPCNEQFF
-	-	TRBV7-2	TRBJ1-6	TGTGCCAGCAGCTTTGGGCGGATAGGGTCACCCCTCCACTTT	CASSFGRIGSPLHF
-	TRBD1	TRBV19	TRBJ1-4	TGTGCCACCGCGGGCAGGACAGGCTACGAAAAACTGTTTTTT	CATAGRTGYEKLFF
-	-	TRBV5-4	TRBJ2-7	TGTGCCAGCAGCTTGGGGGTAACGGACGGCTCCTACGAGCAGTACTTC	CASSLGVTDGSYEQYF
-	TRBD1	TRBV19	TRBJ1-6	TGTGCCAGTAGTACCGGGACAGGGTATAATTCACCCCTCCACTTT	CASSTGTGYNSPLHF
-	TRBD1	TRBV5-6	TRBJ1-1	TGTGCCAGCAGCCGCCGGACAGGCATGAACACTGAAGCTTTCTTT	CASSRRTGMNTEAFF
-	TRBD1	TRBV28	TRBJ2-4	TGTGCCAGCAGTTTAGGGGGACAGCCCAAAAACATTCAGTACTTC	CASSLGGQPKNIQYF
few	TRBD1	TRBV7-6	TRBJ2-3	TGTGCCAGCAGCTTAGGTGGGACAGGGTATACAGATACGCAGTATTTT	CASSLGGTGYTDTQYF
once	-	TRBV27	TRBJ2-7	TGTGCCAGCAGTTTATCGATAGCTGGGGGCACCTTCTTC	CASSLSIAGGTFF
-	-	TRBV7-9	TRBJ1-1	TGTGCCAGCAGCATCCCACCGAACACTGAAGCTTTCTTT	CASSIPPNTEAFF
-	-	TRBV15	TRBJ1-4	TGTGCCACCAGCAGAGGGGGGATAGATAATGAAAAACTGTTTTTT	CATSRGGIDNEKLFF
-	TRBD2	TRBV4-1	TRBJ2-1	TGCGCCAGCAGCCAAGATAAATTAGCGGGCACCTTCTACAATGAGCAGTTCTTC	CASSQDKLAGTFYNEQFF
-	-	TRBV19	TRBJ2-3	TGTGCCAGTAGATCGTCAAATACAGATACGCAGTATTTT	CASRSSNTDTQYF
-	-	TRBV28	TRBJ1-6	TGTGCCAGCAGTCCTCCCTTTGGACAGAAGAATTCACCCCTCCACTTT	CASSPPFGQKNSPLHF